The 26 T cell receptor beta chains below were found in one sample sequenced in a study of early T cells in non-severe SARS-CoV-2 infection. TCRdb analysed the 5' RACE reads with MiXCR anew, one entry per CDR3 protein. The table has tens of thousands of distinct CDR3 sequences, 4.5% to 7% seen once. Input material: whole blood. Receptors originate from an adult who was a healthcare worker with PCR-confirmed SARS-CoV-2 infection or an uninfected control (not recorded which).

In its sample, this clonotype was seen a few times. The chain carries TRBV29-1 and TRBJ1-1, with D possibly being TRBD1 (5 bases). The ends were cut back, 7 bases at V and 6 bases at J, with 12 bases in the middle. Germline V gives CDR1 SQVTM, CDR2 ANQGSEA. The CDR3 runs to 11 residues. The CDR3 sequence is CSAFDRSEAFF. The CDR3 nucleotides are TGCAGCGCCTTCGACAGATCTGAAGCTTTCTTT.

This chain links TRBV7-2 with TRBJ1-5; weak D call: TRBD1 (5 bases). This CDR3 region has 15 residues. The ends were cut back, 5 bases at V and 0 bases at J, with 11 bases in the middle. The germline V gene has CDR1 SGHTA and CDR2 FQGNSA. The CDR3 loop is CASSRGDYSNQPQHF. The CDR3 region has the DNA TGTGCCAGCAGCCGGGGGGACTATAGCAATCAGCCCCAGCATTTT.

There are many counts of this clonotype. The V and J genes are TRBV10-2 and TRBJ2-1, with 8 bases that match TRBD2. V was pared by 4 bases and J by 6 bases, with 8 bases of the junction left unmatched. The CDR3 covers 15 residues. CDR1 and CDR2 from the germline V gene are WSHSY and SAAADI. The CDR3 reads CASSGLLGLVNEQFF. The CDR3 nucleotides are TGCGCCAGCAGTGGGTTGTTGGGACTAGTCAATGAGCAGTTCTTC.

This chain links TRBV28 with TRBJ2-7; 7 positions agree with TRBD2. V gave up 3 bases and J gave up 7 bases; unmatched junction bases: 12. CDR3 length: 15 residues. Germline CDR1 is MDHEN and CDR2 is SYDVKM. DNA for the CDR3: TGTGCCAGCAGTTTTCCCGGGGGAGGGTTGAGGGAGCAGTACTTC. Translated: CASSFPGGGLREQYF.

This clonotype occurred many times. The rearrangement uses TRBV7-9 and TRBJ2-3; D is possibly TRBD1 (5 bases). The CDR3 sequence is 13 residues long. V lost 3 bases and J lost 4, with 8 bases in between. CDR1 is SEHNR, CDR2 FQNEAQ, per germline (reference sequence). The CDR3 reads CASSFQGADTQYF. The CDR3 DNA sequence: TGTGCCAGCAGCTTCCAGGGTGCAGATACGCAGTATTTT.

The sample holds many counts of this clonotype. This chain uses TRBV24-1 with TRBJ2-6; 11 bases fit TRBD1. The CDR3 totals 19 residues. Germline V gives CDR1 KGHDR, CDR2 SFDVKD. The V segment lost 4 bases and the J segment 4 bases; nucleotides outside the gene matches: 11. Here the CDR3 DNA reads TGTGCCACCAGTGAAGCGGGGACAGGGGGTACGGCCGGGGCCAACGTCCTGACTTTC. This translates into CATSEAGTGGTAGANVLTF.

The table lists this clonotype with many counts. The chain links TRBV28 to TRBJ1-2, with D perhaps TRBD1 (5 bases). CDR3 length equals 14 residues. Trimming stripped 5 bases from V and 3 bases from J, with 13 bases between. The germline V gene encodes CDR1 MDHEN and CDR2 SYDVKM. CDR3 DNA sequence: TGTGCCAGCAGTGCCCAGGGATTTGACTATGGCTACACCTTC. This gives the protein CASSAQGFDYGYTF.

There are a few counts of this clonotype. J is TRBJ2-7 and V is TRBV7-9; D might be TRBD1 or TRBD2, each matching 6 bases. CDR3 size: 15 residues. Between the trimmed V and J ends, which lost 5 bases and 7 bases, there was a span of 21 bases. CDR1 is SEHNR, CDR2 FQNEAQ, per germline (reference sequence). The CDR3 DNA reads as TGTGCCAGCAGCCCCCGAGGGGGAGGCTTAAGTGAGCAGTACTTC. Protein: CASSPRGGGLSEQYF.

V usage is TRBV9 and J usage is TRBJ2-7, with 8 bases matching TRBD1. Germline V gives CDR1 SGDLS, CDR2 YYNGEE. J gave up 5 bases and V 0 bases, and 7 bases lay outside the gene matches. The CDR3 extends over 15 amino acids. The CDR3 protein is CASSVDAGGWNEQYF. The CDR3 coding sequence is TGTGCCAGCAGCGTAGACGCAGGGGGCTGGAACGAGCAGTACTTC.

The J gene is TRBJ2-3, the V gene TRBV6-1; TRBD2 matches at 11 bases. The germline V gene has CDR1 MNHNS and CDR2 SASEGT. The CDR3 has 17 residues. V dropped 4 bases and J dropped 3; count of bases not matched to a gene: 9. Here the CDR3 DNA reads TGTGCCAGCAGTGCAACTAGCGGGGGCCAAGGTACAGATACGCAGTATTTT. Its protein product is CASSATSGGQGTDTQYF.

V is TRBV29-1 and J is TRBJ2-3; possible D gene TRBD2, 5 bases. Germline V lookup: CDR1 SQVTM, CDR2 ANQGSEA. V lost 4 bases to trimming and J lost 0 bases, with 8 bases between them. There are 13 residues in the CDR3. Written as DNA, the CDR3 is TGCAGCGTTGGAGGCGGGAGCACAGATACGCAGTATTTT. This gives the protein CSVGGGSTDTQYF.

This clonotype has at least ten counts. The chain has TRBV7-9 and TRBJ2-7; 9 bases agree with TRBD2. CDR1 is SEHNR, CDR2 FQNEAQ, per germline (reference sequence). The trim removed 0 bases at V and 6 bases at J, leaving 9 bases unmatched. The CDR3 sequence is 16 residues long. The CDR3 DNA reads TGTGCCAGCAGCTTAGCGGGCGGGAGGGCCCACAGCGAGCAGTACTTC. Amino acids: CASSLAGGRAHSEQYF.

The chain recombines TRBV29-1 with TRBJ2-7; 8 nucleotides line up with TRBD1. Germline values: CDR1 SQVTM, CDR2 ANQGSEA. The length of the CDR3 is 14 residues. V lost 4 bases, J lost 3 bases, and 8 bases stayed unmatched. The chain's CDR3 is CSVVFPGGYYEQYF. In DNA, the CDR3 is TGCAGCGTTGTATTCCCAGGGGGCTACTACGAGCAGTACTTC.

This clonotype occurred many times. J is TRBJ2-2 and V is TRBV11-3; 9 nucleotides align to TRBD2. CDR3 length: 17 residues. The trim removed 4 bases at V and 2 bases at J, leaving 8 bases unmatched. Germline V gene data show CDR1 as SGHNT and CDR2 as YENEEA. Written as DNA, the CDR3 is TGTGCCAGCAGCTCGTCGACTAGCGGACCCAACACCGGGGAGCTGTTTTTT. Protein product: CASSSSTSGPNTGELFF.

In this sample, this clonotype turned up many times. For the CDR3, the DNA is TGTGCCAGCAGTGACGAACCGGGACAGGTATACAATGAGCAGTTCTTC. Translated, it gives CASSDEPGQVYNEQFF. The chain employs TRBV6-4 and TRBJ2-1, with TRBD1 matching 8 bases. After removal of 2 bases from V and 4 bases from J, the junction contained 7 bases not matched to a gene. The CDR3 totals 16 residues. From germline, CDR1 is MRHNA and CDR2 SNTAGT.

This clonotype was detected many times. The rearrangement links TRBV12-3 or TRBV12-4 to TRBJ2-3, with D perhaps matching TRBD2 (6 bases). Trimming left V 3 bases short and J 2 bases short, with 18 bases between. There are 17 residues in the CDR3. This chain's CDR3 is CASSFGGTLSHTDTQYF. The CDR3 DNA follows: TGTGCCAGCAGTTTCGGAGGGACCCTCTCACACACAGATACGCAGTATTTT.

This clonotype has ten or more counts. The J gene is TRBJ1-4, the V gene TRBV5-6; D is unresolved. Germline V lookup: CDR1 SGHDT, CDR2 YYEEEE. Trimming took off 0 bases at V and 0 bases at J, with 6 bases between the two ends. The CDR3 is 15 residues long. The CDR3 reads CASSLGGTTNEKLFF. The CDR3 nucleotides read TGTGCCAGCAGCTTGGGCGGAACAACTAATGAAAAACTGTTTTTT.

This clonotype was found once. A read error may be the cause here, since a much bigger clone is one base away. The chain is built from TRBV9 and TRBJ2-7; 9 bases map to TRBD1. The CDR3 covers 16 residues. Germline V gives CDR1 SGDLS, CDR2 YYNGEE. The CDR3, as DNA: TGTACCAGCAGCGAGAACACCAACAGGGGGCACGACGAGCAGTACTTC. It yields the protein CTSSENTNRGHDEQYF.

The table lists this clonotype with a few counts. The chain uses TRBV2 and TRBJ2-3, with 12 bases aligning to TRBD2. CDR3 length equals 17 residues. J gave up 1 base and V 2 bases, and 4 bases lay outside the gene matches. Germline CDR1 SNHLY, CDR2 FYNNEI. CDR3 residues: CASSELAGGIGTDTQYF. Here the CDR3 DNA reads TGTGCCAGCAGTGAACTAGCGGGAGGGATCGGCACAGATACGCAGTATTTT. The entire variable domain, with the rest obtained from reference TRBV2 and TRBJ2-3, is as follows: EPEVTQTPSHQVTQMGQEVILRCVPISNHLYFYWYRQILGQKVEFLVSFYNNEISEKSEIFDDQFSVERPDGSNFTLKIRSTKLEDSAMYFCASSELAGGIGTDTQYFGPGTRLTVL.

This clonotype was recorded at least ten times. CDR3 region: CATNVGSGAMAEAFF. Here the CDR3 DNA reads TGTGCCACCAACGTCGGCTCCGGGGCGATGGCTGAAGCTTTCTTT. The gene calls are TRBV15 and TRBJ1-1; possible D gene TRBD1, 5 bases. The CDR3 is made up of 15 amino acids. In germline, CDR1 is LNHNV, CDR2 YYDKDF (reference sequence). V was clipped by 7 bases and J by 6 bases, with 21 bases between them.

This clonotype was observed many times. V and J are TRBV3-1 and TRBJ2-2; D gene ambiguous. Germline-derived CDR1 and CDR2 are LGHDT and YNNKEL (reference sequence). The length of the CDR3 is 15 residues. V was shortened by 1 base and J by 2 bases, with 8 bases between the two germline ends. For the CDR3, the DNA is TGTGCCAGCAGCCAAGCGGGTCTAAACACCGGGGAGCTGTTTTTT. Amino acid sequence: CASSQAGLNTGELFF.

V and J are TRBV9 and TRBJ1-2, with 9 positions matching TRBD1. CDR1 and CDR2 (germline): SGDLS, YYNGEE. The CDR3 loop spans 15 amino acids. Trimming at V came to 3 bases and at J to 5 bases, leaving 8 bases not matched to a gene. Here the CDR3 DNA reads TGTGCCAGCAGCGGGTGGACAGGGGAGATTTATGGCTACACCTTC. Its protein product is CASSGWTGEIYGYTF.

The CDR3 protein is CAWSVGGDTQYF. Written as DNA, the CDR3 is TGTGCCTGGAGTGTGGGGGGAGATACGCAGTATTTT. The chain couples TRBV30 to TRBJ2-3; perhaps TRBD2 as D (6 bases). This CDR3 has 12 amino acids. Germline V lookup: CDR1 GTSNPN, CDR2 SVGIG (reference sequence). Trimming stripped 0 bases from V and 5 bases from J, with 6 bases between.

About this clonotype itself: This may stem from a read error, because a much larger clone lies one nucleotide away. V gene TRBV6-5 combines with J gene TRBJ1-2; D perhaps matches TRBD1 (6 bases). Germline values: CDR1 MNHEY, CDR2 SVGAGI. The length of the CDR3 is 14 residues. Here the CDR3 DNA reads TGTGCCAGCAGTCACTCGACAGGCTGGGGCGGCTACACCTTC. It codes for CASSHSTGWGGYTF.

This clonotype was counted many times. The CDR3 nucleotides read TGTGCCAGCAGCTTCCGAGACGACGAGTCCTCTGGAAACACCATATATTTT. It specifies CASSFRDDESSGNTIYF. The J gene is TRBJ1-3, the V gene TRBV7-9; D remains unclear. In germline, CDR1 is SEHNR, CDR2 FQNEAQ (reference sequence). The CDR3 extends over 17 amino acids. Trimming shortened V by 3 bases and J by 0 bases, and 15 bases separated the two germline ends.

There are many counts of this clonotype. This rearrangement joins TRBV7-2 to TRBJ2-5, with D tentatively TRBD2 (7 bases). CDR1 is SGHTA, CDR2 FQGNSA, per germline. The CDR3 loop spans 15 amino acids. V lost 2 bases and J lost 4, with 14 bases in between. The chain's CDR3 is CASSLSGGLGETQYF. DNA of the CDR3: TGTGCCAGCAGCTTATCGGGGGGCCTAGGAGAGACCCAGTACTTC.